These 11 T cell receptor beta chains were sequenced from one sample in a study of blood T cell repertoires in COVID-19. The data were produced by immunoSEQ multiplex PCR, yet TCRdb's version contains in-frame clones alone and is incomplete. This sample carries some 190,000 clones, 70% to 85% of them seen once, and the ten largest clones take about 6.9%. The sample consisted of peripheral blood. Receptors originate from a man older than 75 with COVID-19, enrolled during active disease.

This chain joins TRBV12-3 or TRBV12-4 and TRBJ1-4; 7 positions match TRBD1. The CDR3 is 12 amino acids. J lost 15 bases, V lost 5 bases, and 9 bases had no gene match. Here the CDR3 reads CASSILRDRVFF. In nucleotides, the CDR3 is TGTGCCAGCAGTATACTCCGGGACAGAGTGTTTTTT.

The rearrangement links TRBV11-3 to TRBJ2-7; 10 bases line up with TRBD2. The CDR3 covers 15 residues. With 2 bases clipped from V and 0 bases from J, the junction kept 1 base outside the gene matches. Germline V gene data show CDR1 as SGHNT and CDR2 as YENEEA. The CDR3 is CASSLTSGASYEQYF. For the CDR3, the DNA is TGTGCCAGCAGCTTAACTAGCGGGGCCTCCTACGAGCAGTACTTC.

Details on this clone: The same CDR3 can be traced to other DNA sequences in this sample. The gene calls are TRBV7-9 and TRBJ1-2; D is possibly TRBD1 (5 bases). V shed 2 bases and J shed 2 bases, with 9 bases lying between them. Germline lookup yields CDR1 SEHNR and CDR2 FQNEAQ (reference sequence). The CDR3 runs 14 residues. CDR3 nucleotide sequence: TGTGCCAGCAGCTTACAGGGTGCAAACTATGGCTACACCTTC. Translated, it gives CASSLQGANYGYTF.

This chain joins TRBV7-3 and TRBJ1-2, with 7 positions matching TRBD1. The CDR3 totals 15 residues. Looked up from germline, CDR1 is SGHTA and CDR2 is FQGTGA. Trimming took 5 bases from V and 5 from J; bases not matched to a gene: 11. The CDR3 coding sequence is TGTGCCAGCAGCCCTAGGACAGGCCTACAGTATGGCTACACCTTC. Its protein is CASSPRTGLQYGYTF.

This clone was found a few times. The chain links TRBV2 to TRBJ2-1; 9 positions agree with TRBD1. Trimming at V came to 4 bases and at J to 7 bases, leaving 5 bases not matched to a gene. CDR1 is SNHLY and CDR2 is FYNNEI in the germline V gene. This CDR3 is 14 amino acids long. As DNA, the CDR3 is TGTGCCAGCAGTGTACTACAGGGGGCAAATGAGCAGTTCTTC. Amino acids: CASSVLQGANEQFF.

The chain carries TRBV11-3 and TRBJ1-3; D gene ambiguous. V lost 5 bases to trimming and J lost 6 bases, with 8 bases between them. The CDR3 contains 12 residues. Germline CDR1 is SGHNT and CDR2 is YENEEA. Here the CDR3 DNA reads TGTGCCAGCAGCACGCGAACAAACACCATATATTTT. It is translated as CASSTRTNTIYF.

This chain connects TRBV5-4 to TRBJ1-2; 7 nucleotides agree with TRBD1. V gave up 6 bases and J gave up 2 bases; unmatched junction bases: 4. The CDR3 sequence is 13 residues long. Germline lookup yields CDR1 SGHNT and CDR2 YYREEE (reference sequence). CDR3: CASIRQGNYGYTF. Here the CDR3 DNA reads TGTGCCAGCATCCGACAGGGCAACTATGGCTACACCTTC.

J is TRBJ1-1 and V is TRBV2, with D perhaps TRBD1 (6 bases). V was clipped by 1 base and J by 6 bases, with 15 bases between them. The CDR3 has 15 residues. Looked up from germline, CDR1 is SNHLY and CDR2 is FYNNEI. The CDR3 region has the DNA TGTGCCAGCAGTGAAGGCCCCGACAGGACCCCTGAAGCTTTCTTT. Translating gives CASSEGPDRTPEAFF.

This clone was seen a handful of times. This chain joins TRBV27 and TRBJ1-2, with TRBD1 identical over 8 bases. V trimming: 8 bases; J trimming: 7 bases; junction bases outside the gene matches: 24. The CDR3 is made up of 18 amino acids. Germline V lookup: CDR1 MNHEY, CDR2 SMNVEV (reference sequence). CDR3 loop: CASSTWGTGPKDFSGYTF. The DNA of the CDR3 is TGTGCCAGCTCTACCTGGGGGACAGGCCCCAAGGATTTCTCTGGCTACACCTTC.

This chain joins TRBV7-8 and TRBJ1-6, with D possibly being TRBD1 (6 bases). Trimming took off 8 bases at V and 6 bases at J, with 11 bases between the two ends. CDR3 size: 13 residues. Germline V gene data show CDR1 as SGHVS and CDR2 as FQNEAQ. CDR3 DNA: TGTGCCAGCGGGGGGGGCGTTAATTCACCCCTCCACTTT. This encodes CASGGGVNSPLHF.

This clone was seen more than once but under ten times. The V call is TRBV12-5, the J call TRBJ1-1; D is unresolved. Trimming removed 1 base at V and 4 bases at J, with 7 bases between. The CDR3 sequence is 13 residues long. Germline V gene sequence: CDR1 LGHNT, CDR2 FRNRAP. The CDR3 protein is CASGLEEGTEAFF. In DNA, the CDR3 is TGTGCTAGTGGTTTGGAGGAGGGCACTGAAGCTTTCTTT.